What follows are 14 T cell receptor beta chains derived from one specimen sequenced in a study of shared clonotypes between healthy human individuals (dated by TCRdb to the early 2020s). Library method: the immunoSEQ multiplex PCR assay. Drawn from immuneACCESS, this table holds only the in-frame rearrangements with V and J called that TCRdb kept. Clones are partly lost; checked studies trace under half to an unresolved V gene and leave the rest unexplained. Present in this sample are hundreds of thousands of clones, around three quarters of which were seen just once. Roughly 2% of the sample rests with the top ten. Sequencing used memory CD4+ T cells sorted from blood. The sample's cell subset or site, from its label and the paper: CD45RA-negative fraction. The receptors derive from a woman aged 25 to 39 in good health.

CDR3 protein: CASRNRDSYEQYF. DNA for the CDR3: TGTGCCAGCAGAAACAGGGACTCCTACGAGCAGTACTTC. The chain recombines TRBV28 with TRBJ2-7; a weak D match, TRBD1 (6 bases). V lost 6 bases to trimming and J lost 0 bases, with 9 bases between them. The CDR3 is 13 amino acids. Looked up from germline, CDR1 is MDHEN and CDR2 is SYDVKM.

This chain joins TRBV18 and TRBJ2-7; D gene unclear. The germline V gene encodes CDR1 KGHSH and CDR2 LQKENI. The CDR3 spans 12 residues. V lost 3 bases, J lost 2 bases, and 5 bases lay in between. CDR3 loop: CASSPWAYEQYF. The CDR3, as DNA: TGTGCCAGCTCACCGTGGGCCTACGAGCAGTACTTC. The whole variable domain, remainder taken from reference TRBV18 and TRBJ2-7, is NAGVMQNPRHLVRRRGQEARLRCSPMKGHSHVYWYRQLPEEGLKFMVYLQKENIIDESGMPKERFSAEFPKEGPSILRIQQVVRGDSAAYFCASSPWAYEQYFGPGTRLTVT.

This chain connects TRBV19 to TRBJ1-4; 7 bases align to TRBD1. The length of the CDR3 is 16 residues. Trimming removed 4 bases from V and 8 bases from J; junction bases left unmatched: 13. Germline V gene data show CDR1 as LNHDA and CDR2 as SQIVND (reference sequence). The CDR3 sequence: CASSTKQGPRDEKLFF. The CDR3 nucleotides are TGTGCCAGTAGTACGAAACAGGGGCCCCGCGACGAAAAACTGTTTTTT.

As concerns this clone: Different DNA sequences within this sample yield the same CDR3. The chain employs TRBV5-1 and TRBJ2-1, with 12 bases matching TRBD2. CDR1 is SGHRS and CDR2 is YFSETQ in the germline V gene. With V trimmed by 0 bases and J by 5 bases, 0 bases remained unmatched. This CDR3 has 15 amino acids. Here the CDR3 DNA reads TGCGCCAGCAGCTTGGGACTAGCGGGAGACAATGAGCAGTTCTTC. It encodes CASSLGLAGDNEQFF. Full variable domain (remainder filled in from reference TRBV5-1 and TRBJ2-1): KAGVTQTPRYLIKTRGQQVTLSCSPISGHRSVSWYQQTPGQGLQFLFEYFSETQRNKGNFPGRFSGRQFSNSRSEMNVSTLELGDSALYLCASSLGLAGDNEQFFGPGTRLTVL.

V gene TRBV13 combines with J gene TRBJ2-1; no reliable D call. With 2 bases removed from V and 8 bases from J, the gap between germline ends came to 10 bases. The CDR3 totals 13 residues. CDR1 PRHDT and CDR2 FYEKMQ come from the germline V gene (reference sequence). CDR3 DNA sequence: TGTGCCAGCAGCTTAAGGACGTTCGATGAGCAGTTCTTC. Amino acid sequence: CASSLRTFDEQFF. The entire variable domain, with the rest obtained from reference TRBV13 and TRBJ2-1, is as follows: AAGVIQSPRHLIKEKRETATLKCYPIPRHDTVYWYQQGPGQDPQFLISFYEKMQSDKGSIPDRFSAQQFSDYHSELNMSSLELGDSALYFCASSLRTFDEQFFGPGTRLTVL.

V gene TRBV4-1 combines with J gene TRBJ2-3; 9 positions agree with TRBD1. The CDR3 totals 16 residues. Germline V lookup: CDR1 MGHRA, CDR2 YSYEKL. V gave up 3 bases and J gave up 7 bases; unmatched junction bases: 11. CDR3 sequence reads: CASSHLPGQGLNTQYF. Here the CDR3 DNA reads TGCGCCAGCAGCCACCTGCCGGGACAGGGTTTGAATACGCAGTATTTT.

The chain couples TRBV7-9 to TRBJ1-2, with 7 bases fitting TRBD1. From germline, CDR1 is SEHNR and CDR2 FQNEAQ (reference sequence). The CDR3 spans 14 residues. V trimming: 3 bases; J trimming: 6 bases; junction bases outside the gene matches: 7. Here the CDR3 DNA reads TGTGCCAGCAGCTTGAGGGTAGGGGGCGATGGCTACACCTTC. This encodes CASSLRVGGDGYTF. The full variable domain, its missing parts supplied by reference TRBV7-9 and TRBJ1-2, is DTGVSQNPRHKITKRGQNVTFRCDPISEHNRLYWYRQTLGQGPEFLTYFQNEAQLEKSRLLSDRFSAERPKGSFSTLEIQRTEQGDSAMYLCASSLRVGGDGYTFGSGTRLTVV.

This sequence joins TRBV5-1 and TRBJ1-1, with TRBD1 identical over 7 bases. Unmatched junction bases numbered 9, after V lost 4 bases and J lost 6 bases. CDR3 length: 14 residues. Germline CDR1 reads SGHRS; CDR2 reads YFSETQ. The CDR3 coding sequence is TGCGCCAGCAGCGTGATTCCCGGGACAGCTGAAGCTTTCTTT. Amino acid sequence: CASSVIPGTAEAFF.

V and J are TRBV27 and TRBJ2-2, with 10 bases aligning to TRBD2. V lost 3 bases, J lost 5 bases, and 6 bases stayed unmatched. This CDR3 has 16 amino acids. Germline-derived CDR1 and CDR2 are MNHEY and SMNVEV (reference sequence). The CDR3 is CASSFRASGRTGELFF. DNA for the CDR3: TGTGCCAGCAGTTTCCGGGCTAGCGGGAGAACCGGGGAGCTGTTTTTT.

V is TRBV27 and J is TRBJ1-2; D call uncertain. CDR1 MNHEY and CDR2 SMNVEV come from the germline V gene (reference sequence). V was cut by 5 bases and J by 6 bases, with 7 bases left in between. The CDR3 runs 11 residues. CDR3 loop: CASSDPNGYTF. The DNA for the CDR3 is TGTGCCAGCAGTGACCCGAATGGCTACACCTTC.

This clone was counted between two and nine times. Other DNA sequences in the sample encode the same CDR3. V usage is TRBV19 and J usage is TRBJ2-3, with TRBD2 matching over 9 bases. The CDR3 extends over 14 amino acids. The germline CDR1 and CDR2 sequences are LNHDA and SQIVND (reference sequence). The V and J ends lost 9 bases and 3 bases, in that order; junction bases with no gene match: 7. CDR3 in DNA: TGTGCCAGCAAAAGCGGGAGGACTACAGATACGCAGTATTTT. Residues: CASKSGRTTDTQYF.

This clone has more than one count but fewer than ten. The chain employs TRBV4-1 and TRBJ2-5; D unclear. Judging by the DNA end, TRBJ2-7 fits better; the J call may be wrong. There are 15 residues in the CDR3. Germline V lookup: CDR1 MGHRA, CDR2 YSYEKL. The CDR3 protein is CASSQETAVVYEQYF. Written as DNA, the CDR3 is TGCGCCAGCAGCCAAGAGACCGCTGTGGTATACGAGCAGTACTTC.

The genes are TRBV7-5 and TRBJ2-1; the table's D gene call, TRBD2, was not cross checked with the DNA. TRBV7-5 is a pseudogene locus. CDR3 length: 15 residues. The CDR3: CVRSPKAGGGNEQFF. The CDR3 nucleotides are TGTGTCAGAAGCCCTAAAGCGGGAGGGGGCAATGAGCAGTTCTTC.

This clone was picked up a small number of times. The J gene is TRBJ2-3, the V gene TRBV11-2, with unresolved D. This CDR3 comprises 16 residues. V was pared by 1 base and J by 3 bases, with 14 bases between. Germline CDR1 SGHAT, CDR2 FQNNGV. In DNA form, the CDR3 reads TGTGCCAGCAGCTTAGGGTACTCCCTCCCTACAGATACGCAGTATTTT. Its translation: CASSLGYSLPTDTQYF.